This TCR beta chain was observed in a study of blood T cell repertoires in COVID-19. Study at large: Researchers got acute and convalescent COVID-19 samples from the United States, Italy and Spain. The cDNA or gDNA used as material had been derived from T cells, B-cell-depleted T cells, or PBMCs.

Original processing methods: From reference gene primer amplification, estimates of nucleated cell counts were derived. Method: immunoSEQ multiplex PCR; TCRdb's copy keeps in-frame clones and lacks some. The V and J calls and clone size come from that table; D and trimming were worked out from the DNA. The sample lists over 250,000 clones; roughly 77% were seen once. The CDR3 totals 16 residues. J lost 5 bases, V lost 3 bases, and 9 bases had no gene match. The germline CDR1 and CDR2 sequences are LNHNV and YYDKDF (reference sequence). Specimen: peripheral blood. The rearrangement joins TRBV15 to TRBJ1-2, with 10 bases aligning to TRBD1. The source is a woman aged 80 or older with acute or convalescent COVID-19. CDR3 region: CATSSSRDRGKYGYTF. The CDR3 DNA sequence: TGTGCCACCAGCAGCTCCCGGGACAGGGGAAAGTATGGCTACACCTTC.